This T cell receptor beta chain was recorded in a study of T-cell memory formation after mild COVID-19. Study results and limitations: Clones which contracted sat mainly in CM and EM if CD4+, and in EMRA if CD8+. Later expanders leaned toward CD4+, whereas clones contracting from day 15 to 85 were balanced CD4/CD8. Pre-infection memory held some responding clones, suggesting pre-existing cross-reactive T cells responded.

MiXCR, run by TCRdb on the 5' RACE reads, gives a single entry per CDR3 protein. The repertoire holds a few hundred thousand distinct CDR3 sequences, with roughly 8.2% as singletons. V lost 3 bases to trimming and J lost 4 bases, with 9 bases between them. The length of the CDR3 is 13 residues. The V gene's germline CDR1 is ENHRY and CDR2 SYGVKD. This clonotype was counted only a few times. The target antigen is unknown. This receptor was taken from a man between 18 and 35 years old who had mild COVID-19 (a few samples of this study predate the infection). Cell type and time point are not known. The sequenced sample was PBMCs or a T cell subset sorted from them (not recorded which). The chain has TRBV10-3 and TRBJ2-5; maybe TRBD2 (6 bases). The chain's CDR3 is CAISDGGRETQYF. For the CDR3, the DNA is TGTGCCATCAGTGACGGGGGTAGAGAGACCCAGTACTTC.